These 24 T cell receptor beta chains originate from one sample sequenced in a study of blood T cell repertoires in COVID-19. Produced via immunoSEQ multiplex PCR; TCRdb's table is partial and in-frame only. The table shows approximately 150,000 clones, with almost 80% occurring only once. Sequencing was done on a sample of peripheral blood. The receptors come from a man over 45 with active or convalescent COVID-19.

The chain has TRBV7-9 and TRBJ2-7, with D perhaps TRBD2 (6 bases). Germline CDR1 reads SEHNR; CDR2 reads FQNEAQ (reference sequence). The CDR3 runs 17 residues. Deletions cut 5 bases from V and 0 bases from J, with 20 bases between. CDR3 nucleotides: TGTGCCAGCAGCCACCCGATGAGCGGGCAGCCCTCCTACGAGCAGTACTTC. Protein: CASSHPMSGQPSYEQYF.

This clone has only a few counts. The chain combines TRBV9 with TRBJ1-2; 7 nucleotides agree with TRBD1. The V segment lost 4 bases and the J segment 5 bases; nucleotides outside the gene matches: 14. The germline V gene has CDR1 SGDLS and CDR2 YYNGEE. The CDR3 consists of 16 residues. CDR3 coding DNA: TGTGCCAGCAGCCATCCGCTACAGGGGCCTCTATATGGCTACACCTTC. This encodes CASSHPLQGPLYGYTF.

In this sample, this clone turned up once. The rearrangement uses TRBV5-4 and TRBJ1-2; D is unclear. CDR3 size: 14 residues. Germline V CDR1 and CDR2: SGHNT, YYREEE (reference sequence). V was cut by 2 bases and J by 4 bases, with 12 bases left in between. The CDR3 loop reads CASSLGRTPYGYTF. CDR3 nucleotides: TGTGCCAGCAGCTTAGGTCGGACTCCCTATGGCTACACCTTC.

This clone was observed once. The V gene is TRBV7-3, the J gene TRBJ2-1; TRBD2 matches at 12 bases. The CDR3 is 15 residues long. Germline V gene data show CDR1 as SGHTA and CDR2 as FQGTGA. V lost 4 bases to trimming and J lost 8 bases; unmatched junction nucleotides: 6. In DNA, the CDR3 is TGTGCCAGCAGCTCACTAGCGGGAGGACCGTATGAGCAGTTCTTC. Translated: CASSSLAGGPYEQFF.

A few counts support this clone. The CDR3 DNA reads as TGTGCCAGCAGCTTAATCGCCTACGGTAGAGGGAGCACAGATACGCAGTATTTT. Protein product: CASSLIAYGRGSTDTQYF. V gene TRBV7-3 combines with J gene TRBJ2-3; weak D call: TRBD2 (5 bases). The CDR3 has 18 amino acids. Germline assignment: CDR1 SGHTA and CDR2 FQGTGA. V lost 1 base and J 0 bases, leaving 17 bases between the germline ends.

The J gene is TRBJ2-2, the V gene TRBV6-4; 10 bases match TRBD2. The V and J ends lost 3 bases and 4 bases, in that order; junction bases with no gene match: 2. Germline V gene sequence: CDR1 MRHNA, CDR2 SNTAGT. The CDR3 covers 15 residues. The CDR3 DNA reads TGTGCCAGCAGTGAACTAGCGGGGCCCACCGGGGAGCTGTTTTTT. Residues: CASSELAGPTGELFF.

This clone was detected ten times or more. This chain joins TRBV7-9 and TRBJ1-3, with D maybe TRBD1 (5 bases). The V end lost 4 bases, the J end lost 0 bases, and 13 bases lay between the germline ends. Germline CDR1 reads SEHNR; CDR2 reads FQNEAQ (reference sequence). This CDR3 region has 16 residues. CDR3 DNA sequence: TGTGCCAGCAGCTCCCTGTCGACAGTCTCTGGAAACACCATATATTTT. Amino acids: CASSSLSTVSGNTIYF.

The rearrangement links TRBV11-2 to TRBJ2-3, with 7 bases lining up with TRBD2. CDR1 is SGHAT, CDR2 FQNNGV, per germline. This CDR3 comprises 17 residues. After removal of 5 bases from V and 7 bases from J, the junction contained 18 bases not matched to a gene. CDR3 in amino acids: CASSPPRREGGPHTQYF. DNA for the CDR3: TGTGCCAGCAGCCCCCCTCGGAGAGAGGGAGGGCCTCATACGCAGTATTTT.

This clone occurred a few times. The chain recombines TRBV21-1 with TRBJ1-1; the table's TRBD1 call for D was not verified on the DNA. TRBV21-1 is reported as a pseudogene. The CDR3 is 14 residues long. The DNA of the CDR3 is TGTGCCAGCAGCATACAACAGGGTCGCACTGAAGCTTTCTTT. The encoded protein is CASSIQQGRTEAFF.

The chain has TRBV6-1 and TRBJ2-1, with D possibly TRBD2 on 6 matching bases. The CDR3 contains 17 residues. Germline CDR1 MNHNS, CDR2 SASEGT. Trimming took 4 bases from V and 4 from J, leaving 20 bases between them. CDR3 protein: CASSVSSGSLGYNEQFF. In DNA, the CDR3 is TGTGCCAGCAGTGTATCTTCCGGGAGTCTCGGGTACAATGAGCAGTTCTTC.

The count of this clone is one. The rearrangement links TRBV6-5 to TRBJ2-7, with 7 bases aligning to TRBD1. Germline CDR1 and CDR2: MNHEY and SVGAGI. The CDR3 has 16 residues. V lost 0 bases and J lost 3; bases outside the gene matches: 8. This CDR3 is CASSYSATGTHYEQYF. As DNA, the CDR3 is TGTGCCAGCAGTTACTCGGCGACAGGGACCCACTACGAGCAGTACTTC.

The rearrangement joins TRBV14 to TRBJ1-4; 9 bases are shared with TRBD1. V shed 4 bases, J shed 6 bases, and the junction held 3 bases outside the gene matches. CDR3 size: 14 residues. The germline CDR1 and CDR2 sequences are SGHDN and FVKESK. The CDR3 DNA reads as TGTGCCAGCAGCCGCCGGGACAGGGATGAAAAACTGTTTTTT. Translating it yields CASSRRDRDEKLFF.

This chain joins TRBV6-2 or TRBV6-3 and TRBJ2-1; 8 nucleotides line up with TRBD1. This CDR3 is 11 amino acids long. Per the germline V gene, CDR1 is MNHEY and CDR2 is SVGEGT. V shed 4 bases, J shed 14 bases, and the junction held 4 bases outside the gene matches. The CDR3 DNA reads TGTGCCAGCAGTTTTCCGGGACAGGAGTTCTTC. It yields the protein CASSFPGQEFF.

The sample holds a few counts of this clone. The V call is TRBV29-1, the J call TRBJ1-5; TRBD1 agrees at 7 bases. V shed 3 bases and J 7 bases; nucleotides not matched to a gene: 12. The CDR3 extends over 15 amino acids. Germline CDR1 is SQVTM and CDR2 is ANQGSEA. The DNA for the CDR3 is TGCAGCGTTGAGATACGCAGGGGGGATTGGCAGCCCCAGCATTTT. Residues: CSVEIRRGDWQPQHF.

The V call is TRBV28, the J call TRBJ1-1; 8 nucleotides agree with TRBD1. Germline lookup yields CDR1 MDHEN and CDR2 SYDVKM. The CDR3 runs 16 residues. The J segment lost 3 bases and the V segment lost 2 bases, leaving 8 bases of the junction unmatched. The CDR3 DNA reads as TGTGCCAGCAGTTTAAGGTTCGGACAGGGCGACACTGAAGCTTTCTTT. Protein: CASSLRFGQGDTEAFF.

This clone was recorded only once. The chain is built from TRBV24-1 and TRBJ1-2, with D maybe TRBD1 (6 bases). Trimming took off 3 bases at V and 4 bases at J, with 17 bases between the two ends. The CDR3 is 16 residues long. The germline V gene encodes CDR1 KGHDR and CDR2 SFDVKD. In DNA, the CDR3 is TGTGCCACCAGTGATCCCGCCCTGGACAGTGTCTATGGCTACACCTTC. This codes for CATSDPALDSVYGYTF.

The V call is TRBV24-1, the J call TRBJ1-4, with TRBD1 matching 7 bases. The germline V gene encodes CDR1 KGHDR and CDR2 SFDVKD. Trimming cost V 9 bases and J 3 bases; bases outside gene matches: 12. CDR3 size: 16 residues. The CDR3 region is CATLQGCERANEKLFF. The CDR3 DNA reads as TGTGCCACCCTACAGGGGTGTGAGAGGGCTAATGAAAAACTGTTTTTT.

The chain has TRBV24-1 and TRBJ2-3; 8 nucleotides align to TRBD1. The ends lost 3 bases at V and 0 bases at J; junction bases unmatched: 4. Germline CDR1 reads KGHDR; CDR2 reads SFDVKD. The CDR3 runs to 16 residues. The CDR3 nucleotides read TGTGCCACCAGTGATCCGCGGGACAGGAGCACAGATACGCAGTATTTT. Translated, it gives CATSDPRDRSTDTQYF.

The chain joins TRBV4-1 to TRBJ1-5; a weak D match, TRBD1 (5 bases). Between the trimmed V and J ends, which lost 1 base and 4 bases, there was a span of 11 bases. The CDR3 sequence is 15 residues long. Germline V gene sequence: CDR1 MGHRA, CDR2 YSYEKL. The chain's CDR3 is CASSQGGGRNQPQHF. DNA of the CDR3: TGCGCCAGCAGCCAAGGGGGGGGGAGAAATCAGCCCCAGCATTTT.

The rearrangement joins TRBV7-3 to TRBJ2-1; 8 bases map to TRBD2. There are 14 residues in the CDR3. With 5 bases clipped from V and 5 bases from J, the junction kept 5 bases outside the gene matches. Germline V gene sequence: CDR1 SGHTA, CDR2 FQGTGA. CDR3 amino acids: CASSPSGLHNEQFF. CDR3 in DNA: TGTGCCAGCAGCCCTAGCGGGCTTCACAATGAGCAGTTCTTC.

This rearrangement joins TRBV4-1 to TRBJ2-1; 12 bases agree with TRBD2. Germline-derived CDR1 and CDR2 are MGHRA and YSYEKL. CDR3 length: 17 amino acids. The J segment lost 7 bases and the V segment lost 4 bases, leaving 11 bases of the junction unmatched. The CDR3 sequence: CASSLTEGLAGGNEQFF. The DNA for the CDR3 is TGCGCCAGCAGCCTTACGGAGGGACTAGCGGGCGGGAATGAGCAGTTCTTC.

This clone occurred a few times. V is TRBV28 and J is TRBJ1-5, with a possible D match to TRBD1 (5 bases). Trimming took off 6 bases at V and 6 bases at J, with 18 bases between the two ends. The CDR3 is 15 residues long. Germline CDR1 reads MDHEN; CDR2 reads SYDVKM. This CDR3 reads CASSLGGEVFQPQHF. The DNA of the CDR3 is TGTGCCAGCAGCCTTGGGGGGGAGGTATTTCAGCCCCAGCATTTT.

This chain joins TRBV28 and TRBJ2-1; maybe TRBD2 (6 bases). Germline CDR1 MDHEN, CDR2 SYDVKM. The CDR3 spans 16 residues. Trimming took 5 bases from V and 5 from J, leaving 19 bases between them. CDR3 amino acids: CASSTPRRALDNEQFF. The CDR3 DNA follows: TGTGCCAGCAGTACACCCAGGAGGGCCTTGGACAATGAGCAGTTCTTC.

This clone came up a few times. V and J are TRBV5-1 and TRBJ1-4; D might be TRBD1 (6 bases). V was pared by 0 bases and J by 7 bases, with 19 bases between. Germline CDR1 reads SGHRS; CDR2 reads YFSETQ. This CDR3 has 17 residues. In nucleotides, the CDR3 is TGCGCCAGCAGCTTGGGGGGGCCAACAGGGAGCGGTGAAAAACTGTTTTTT. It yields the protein CASSLGGPTGSGEKLFF.